This T cell receptor beta chain stems from a study of graft-versus-host responses after intestinal transplantation. Study background: Those transplanted obtained multivisceral, liver-intestinal, or isolated intestinal grafts. Every transplant recipient was induced with anti-thymocyte globulin, then maintained on tacrolimus and steroids for about 3 years.

In germline, CDR1 is SGHRS, CDR2 YFSETQ. The CDR3 loop spans 15 amino acids. With 4 bases removed from V and 0 bases from J, the gap between germline ends came to 11 bases. To note about this clone: What it binds is unknown.

TCRdb keeps only in-frame clones here, not all; method: immunoSEQ multiplex PCR. Of 50,000 to 75,000 clones in the sample, more than 85% were seen once. The V gene is TRBV5-1, the J gene TRBJ1-5; TRBD1 might be the D (6 bases). The material was unstimulated CD8+ T cells sorted from spleen or lymph node cells, obtained before transplant. This TCR derives from a human donor who was the organ donor for an intestinal transplant. This CDR3 is CASSATGSSNQPQHF. The CDR3 DNA reads TGCGCCAGCAGCGCCACAGGGAGTAGCAATCAGCCCCAGCATTTT. The complete variable domain, with remaining parts taken from reference TRBV5-1 and TRBJ1-5, reads KAGVTQTPRYLIKTRGQQVTLSCSPISGHRSVSWYQQTPGQGLQFLFEYFSETQRNKGNFPGRFSGRQFSNSRSEMNVSTLELGDSALYLCASSATGSSNQPQHFGDGTRLSIL.